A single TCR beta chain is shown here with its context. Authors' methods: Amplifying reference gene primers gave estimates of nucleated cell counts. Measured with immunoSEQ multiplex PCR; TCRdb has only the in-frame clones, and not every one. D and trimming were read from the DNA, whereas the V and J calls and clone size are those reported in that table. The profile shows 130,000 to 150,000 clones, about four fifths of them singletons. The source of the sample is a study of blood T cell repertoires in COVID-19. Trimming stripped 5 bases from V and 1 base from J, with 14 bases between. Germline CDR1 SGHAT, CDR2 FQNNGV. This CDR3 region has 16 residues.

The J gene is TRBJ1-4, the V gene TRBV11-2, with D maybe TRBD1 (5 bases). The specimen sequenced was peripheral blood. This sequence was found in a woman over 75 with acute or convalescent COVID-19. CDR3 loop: CASSPRGRGTNEKLFF. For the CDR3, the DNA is TGTGCCAGCAGCCCCCGAGGGAGGGGAACTAATGAAAAACTGTTTTTT.